These 31 T cell receptor beta chains were sequenced from one sample in a study of blood T cell repertoires in COVID-19 (TCRdb year 2020). To prepare the library, the immunoSEQ multiplex PCR assay was applied. The clones in this table, taken by TCRdb from immuneACCESS, are in-frame only. Not every clone is retained; where verified, under half of the shortfall comes from an unresolved V gene, and the cause of the rest is unknown. Here the sample has around 94,000 clones; around 90% occur a single time. The ten most abundant clones make up about 5.7% of the sample. Sequencing was done on a sample of peripheral blood. These receptors were obtained from a woman between 45 and 60 years old with COVID-19, enrolled during active disease.

V usage is TRBV3-1 (or the pseudogene TRBV3-2) and J usage is TRBJ2-3; 9 bases line up with TRBD2. V lost 4 bases, J lost 5 bases, and 10 bases stayed unmatched. The CDR3 covers 16 residues. Germline lookup yields CDR1 LGHDT and CDR2 YNNKEL (reference sequence). CDR3 bases: TGTGCCAGCAGCCTCCCCCAGCGGGGGGCTGGAGATACGCAGTATTTT. Protein sequence: CASSLPQRGAGDTQYF.

The genes are TRBV19 and TRBJ1-1, with D perhaps TRBD1 (5 bases). Germline V CDR1 and CDR2: LNHDA, SQIVND (reference sequence). Deletions cut 10 bases from V and 4 bases from J, with 19 bases between. The CDR3 runs to 14 residues. This chain's CDR3 is CAKYYREGLTEAFF. CDR3 sequence (DNA): TGTGCCAAATACTACCGGGAGGGGCTCACTGAAGCTTTCTTT.

The chain links TRBV9 to TRBJ1-2, with 8 bases fitting TRBD1. Germline V gene data show CDR1 as SGDLS and CDR2 as YYNGEE. V lost 5 bases and J lost 3; bases outside the gene matches: 6. There are 14 residues in the CDR3. The CDR3 is CASSRDRGHYGYTF. CDR3 nucleotide sequence: TGTGCCAGCAGTCGAGACAGGGGTCACTATGGCTACACCTTC.

This sequence joins TRBV3-1 (or the pseudogene TRBV3-2) and TRBJ2-1, with 9 bases lining up with TRBD2. The CDR3 sequence is 16 residues long. CDR1 is LGHDT, CDR2 YNNKEL, per germline (reference sequence). With 1 base clipped from V and 5 bases from J, the junction kept 6 bases outside the gene matches. The CDR3 sequence: CASSQVGGTSHNEQFF. The CDR3 nucleotides read TGTGCCAGCAGCCAAGTGGGGGGGACTAGCCACAATGAGCAGTTCTTC.

The genes are TRBV18 and TRBJ1-4; 8 nucleotides align to TRBD1. J was trimmed by 7 bases and V by 5 bases; bases with no gene match: 6. The CDR3 consists of 14 residues. Germline V gene data show CDR1 as KGHSH and CDR2 as LQKENI. The CDR3 nucleotides are TGTGCCAGCTCAGAGGACAGGGTCGGTGAAAAACTGTTTTTT. Its translation is CASSEDRVGEKLFF.

This chain connects TRBV28 to TRBJ2-2, with 10 bases aligning to TRBD1. Germline V gives CDR1 MDHEN, CDR2 SYDVKM. V lost 5 bases and J lost 7; bases outside the gene matches: 4. The CDR3 sequence is 14 residues long. CDR3 amino acids: CASSTGQGHGELFF. The DNA for the CDR3 is TGTGCCAGCAGTACGGGACAGGGGCACGGGGAGCTGTTTTTT.

V gene TRBV4-3 combines with J gene TRBJ2-7, with D possibly being TRBD1 (5 bases). The CDR3 loop spans 15 amino acids. Trimming cost V 0 bases and J 3 bases, with 12 bases left between them. Germline assignment: CDR1 LGHNA and CDR2 YSLEER. As DNA, the CDR3 is TGCGCCAGCAGCCAAGATCCTGACAGAATCTACGAGCAGTACTTC. This translates into CASSQDPDRIYEQYF.

The chain combines TRBV12-3 or TRBV12-4 with TRBJ1-2, with D unresolved. The CDR3 spans 13 residues. V was clipped by 3 bases and J by 0 bases, with 5 bases between them. Here the CDR3 reads CASSLGSNYGYTF. Here the CDR3 DNA reads TGTGCCAGCAGTTTGGGCTCTAACTATGGCTACACCTTC.

V and J are TRBV6-2 or TRBV6-3 and TRBJ2-7; 10 bases align to TRBD1. The CDR3 extends over 16 amino acids. V was clipped by 3 bases and J by 2 bases; unmatched bases: 7. CDR1 MNHEY and CDR2 SVGEGT come from the germline V gene. This chain's CDR3 is CASSYLPGQGPYEQYF. The CDR3 region has the DNA TGTGCCAGCAGTTATCTTCCGGGACAGGGGCCCTACGAGCAGTACTTC.

The rearrangement links TRBV11-3 to TRBJ1-1; tentatively, D is TRBD1 (5 bases). The CDR3 runs to 12 residues. The germline gives CDR1 SGHNT, CDR2 YENEEA. Trimming cost V 5 bases and J 7 bases, with 11 bases left between them. The CDR3 DNA reads as TGTGCCAGCAGCCCCGGACATAATGAAGCTTTCTTT. The encoded protein is CASSPGHNEAFF.

The chain is built from TRBV29-1 and TRBJ1-2; D is unclear. The CDR3 is 11 amino acids. Germline-derived CDR1 and CDR2 are SQVTM and ANQGSEA. The CDR3 loop reads CITTANYGYTF. CDR3 coding DNA: TGCATCACCACAGCTAACTATGGCTACACCTTC.

This clone has just one count. The chain couples TRBV5-1 to TRBJ2-1; D may be TRBD2 (5 bases). Germline V CDR1 and CDR2: SGHRS, YFSETQ. The CDR3 totals 13 residues. Deletions cut 0 bases from V and 6 bases from J, with 7 bases between. Written as DNA, the CDR3 is TGCGCCAGCAGCTTGGGGGGAGCCAATGAGCAGTTCTTC. This encodes CASSLGGANEQFF.

This sequence joins TRBV2 and TRBJ2-3; TRBD2 aligns across 9 bases. The V segment lost 6 bases and the J segment 2 bases; nucleotides outside the gene matches: 9. This CDR3 region has 16 residues. Germline lookup yields CDR1 SNHLY and CDR2 FYNNEI. DNA for the CDR3: TGTGCCAGCAGCGAAAGCGGGGGGCTCACCACAGATACGCAGTATTTT. Encoded protein: CASSESGGLTTDTQYF.

V and J are TRBV7-2 and TRBJ2-1; D not resolved. The CDR3 sequence is 13 residues long. V was shortened by 0 bases and J by 4 bases, with 4 bases between the two germline ends. Germline CDR1 reads SGHTA; CDR2 reads FQGNSA. The CDR3 DNA follows: TGTGCCAGCAGCTTAGCCATTTACAATGAGCAGTTCTTC. Amino acid sequence: CASSLAIYNEQFF.

In DNA form, the CDR3 reads TGTGCCATCAGCTCCGGGACAGGTACTGAAGCTTTCTTT. Encoded protein: CAISSGTGTEAFF. The genes are TRBV10-3 and TRBJ1-1, with 8 bases identical to TRBD1. The junction had 5 bases not matched to a gene; V was cut back by 6 bases and J by 5 bases. CDR1 is ENHRY, CDR2 SYGVKD, per germline. The CDR3 totals 13 residues.

The chain links TRBV7-8 to TRBJ2-5, with TRBD1 as a possible D gene (6 bases). The V and J ends lost 7 bases and 5 bases respectively, with 14 bases between them. The CDR3 runs 13 residues. Germline V gene lookup returns CDR1 SGHVS and CDR2 FQNEAQ. This CDR3 is CASTRGRQETQYF. DNA for the CDR3: TGTGCCAGCACGAGGGGGAGACAGGAGACCCAGTACTTC.

V and J are TRBV28 and TRBJ2-7; D may be TRBD1 (6 bases). Germline CDR1 reads MDHEN; CDR2 reads SYDVKM. With 2 bases removed from V and 6 bases from J, the gap between germline ends came to 8 bases. The length of the CDR3 is 12 residues. In DNA form, the CDR3 reads TGTGCCAGCAGTTTACCAGGGGTCGAGCAGTACTTC. This translates into CASSLPGVEQYF.

The rearrangement joins TRBV7-2 to TRBJ2-7, with 10 bases fitting TRBD2. CDR1 is SGHTA and CDR2 is FQGNSA in the germline V gene. V shed 1 base and J 4 bases; nucleotides not matched to a gene: 1. This CDR3 is built from 14 residues. CDR3 amino acids: CASSLVAGGYEQYF. As DNA, the CDR3 is TGTGCCAGCAGCTTAGTAGCGGGGGGTTACGAGCAGTACTTC.

The chain combines TRBV18 with TRBJ2-1; TRBD1 might be the D (6 bases). This CDR3 spans 15 amino acids. Per the germline V gene, CDR1 is KGHSH and CDR2 is LQKENI. V was clipped by 4 bases and J by 4 bases, with 14 bases between them. The chain's CDR3 is CASSLTDSLYNEQFF. Here the CDR3 DNA reads TGTGCCAGCTCACTTACGGACAGCCTATACAATGAGCAGTTCTTC.

The J gene is TRBJ2-7, the V gene TRBV5-1; 7 positions match TRBD2. CDR1 and CDR2 from the germline V gene are SGHRS and YFSETQ. This CDR3 spans 20 amino acids. The trim removed 3 bases at V and 3 bases at J, leaving 24 bases unmatched. The CDR3 sequence is CASSSERVEGRAGQVYEQYF. The CDR3 DNA reads TGCGCCAGCAGCTCTGAGCGGGTGGAAGGCCGAGCGGGGCAAGTCTACGAGCAGTACTTC. The full variable domain, its missing parts supplied by reference TRBV5-1 and TRBJ2-7, is KAGVTQTPRYLIKTRGQQVTLSCSPISGHRSVSWYQQTPGQGLQFLFEYFSETQRNKGNFPGRFSGRQFSNSRSEMNVSTLELGDSALYLCASSSERVEGRAGQVYEQYFGPGTRLTVT.

V is TRBV30 and J is TRBJ2-7, with a tentative D call TRBD2 (5 bases). The CDR3 runs to 13 residues. From germline, CDR1 is GTSNPN and CDR2 SVGIG (reference sequence). CDR3 loop: CAAERTDSYEQYF. CDR3 DNA: TGTGCTGCGGAGCGGACGGACTCCTACGAGCAGTACTTC.

The J gene is TRBJ1-4, the V gene TRBV5-1; D might be TRBD1 (5 bases). Germline CDR1 is SGHRS and CDR2 is YFSETQ. This CDR3 contains 14 residues. With 2 bases removed from V and 4 bases from J, the gap between germline ends came to 9 bases. CDR3 loop: CASSFLGDNEKLFF. CDR3 sequence (DNA): TGCGCCAGCAGCTTTTTAGGGGATAATGAAAAACTGTTTTTT.

This clone was picked up a small number of times. The rearrangement links TRBV27 to TRBJ1-1; D is undetermined. The germline gives CDR1 MNHEY, CDR2 SMNVEV (reference sequence). Trimming took off 3 bases at V and 2 bases at J, with 7 bases between the two ends. This CDR3 is 13 amino acids long. The CDR3 region has the DNA TGTGCCAGCAGTTTGCGGGGTAACACTGAAGCTTTCTTT. It encodes CASSLRGNTEAFF.

The chain carries TRBV12-3 or TRBV12-4 and TRBJ2-2; TRBD2 is a possible D gene (6 bases). Trimming shortened V by 4 bases and J by 6 bases, and 9 bases separated the two germline ends. This CDR3 contains 13 residues. CDR3 residues: CASSSRGAGELFF. The CDR3 nucleotides read TGTGCCAGCAGTTCGCGGGGAGCCGGGGAGCTGTTTTTT.

The V and J genes are TRBV5-1 and TRBJ1-4; D gene uncertain. V was clipped by 3 bases and J by 6 bases, with 9 bases between them. The CDR3 length is 13 residues. The germline V gene encodes CDR1 SGHRS and CDR2 YFSETQ. CDR3 DNA: TGCGCCAGCAGCTCAGCGGTGGATGAAAAACTGTTTTTT. Its protein is CASSSAVDEKLFF.

The rearrangement joins TRBV4-3 to TRBJ2-2; 8 bases agree with TRBD1. Germline V gene data show CDR1 as LGHNA and CDR2 as YSLEER. The CDR3 runs 15 residues. V was clipped by 2 bases and J by 5 bases; unmatched bases: 4. As DNA, the CDR3 is TGCGCCAGCAGCCAACGACAGGGGAGGACCGGGGAGCTGTTTTTT. Protein: CASSQRQGRTGELFF.

This sequence joins TRBV9 and TRBJ1-1, with no clear D. Per germline, CDR1 SGDLS and CDR2 YYNGEE. This CDR3 has 14 residues. Trimming took off 4 bases at V and 4 bases at J, with 14 bases between the two ends. CDR3 nucleotide sequence: TGTGCCAGCAGCCCCCTCACAGAGGGCACTGAAGCTTTCTTT. Protein sequence: CASSPLTEGTEAFF.

J is TRBJ2-7 and V is TRBV19; TRBD2 matches at 10 bases. CDR1 and CDR2 from the germline V gene are LNHDA and SQIVND (reference sequence). V trimming: 4 bases; J trimming: 0 bases; junction bases outside the gene matches: 3. The CDR3 is 15 amino acids. The CDR3 DNA sequence: TGTGCCAGTAGTAGTAGCGGGGGGACCTCCTACGAGCAGTACTTC. This translates into CASSSSGGTSYEQYF.

The rearrangement joins TRBV4-1 to TRBJ1-2; 8 bases agree with TRBD1. Germline loops: CDR1 MGHRA, CDR2 YSYEKL. J was trimmed by 8 bases and V by 1 base; bases with no gene match: 6. This CDR3 is built from 14 residues. CDR3 sequence reads: CASSQADRGWGYTF. In DNA form, the CDR3 reads TGCGCCAGCAGCCAAGCTGACAGGGGCTGGGGCTACACCTTC.

This chain links TRBV13 with TRBJ2-3; weak D call: TRBD2 (7 bases). This CDR3 contains 16 residues. V was pared by 7 bases and J by 6 bases, with 23 bases between. Germline V gene data show CDR1 as PRHDT and CDR2 as FYEKMQ (reference sequence). In nucleotides, the CDR3 is TGTGCCAGCACCACAGGCCTGGCGGGGGCCAGGGATACGCAGTATTTT. Amino acid sequence: CASTTGLAGARDTQYF.

This chain uses TRBV6-2 or TRBV6-3 with TRBJ1-1; 10 nucleotides line up with TRBD1. Germline-derived CDR1 and CDR2 are MNHEY and SVGEGT. The CDR3 has 16 residues. Losses at the gene ends were 5 bases for V and 0 bases for J; bases not matched to a gene: 6. Written as DNA, the CDR3 is TGTGCCAGCAGTCCGGACAGGGGGGGGATGAACACTGAAGCTTTCTTT. This sequence encodes CASSPDRGGMNTEAFF.